This T cell receptor (beta chain) was profiled in a study of T-cell memory formation after mild COVID-19. As for the study in general: The study found TCR clusters largely donor specific. Study-level findings and limits: Contracting CD8+ clones were enriched in EMRA, CD4+ mainly in CM and EM. For second-wave clones that peaked at day 37, SARS-CoV-2 specificity went unverified. Some clones that responded turned up in pre-infection memory, which suggests that cross-reactive memory joined in.

Notes on this clonotype: Its matching antigen is unknown.

Each CDR3 protein gets one entry after TCRdb re-called the 5' RACE reads with MiXCR. The sample carries 280,000 or so distinct CDR3 sequences, 7.5% to 9.5% recorded once. The CDR3 runs to 13 residues. The junction had 7 bases not matched to a gene; V was cut back by 2 bases and J by 11 bases. Germline CDR1 reads MGHRA; CDR2 reads YSYEKL. Sample: PBMCs or a T cell subset sorted from them (not recorded which). The clonotype originates from a man aged 18-30 years who had mild COVID-19 (a few samples of this study predate the infection). Cell type and time point are not known. This sequence joins TRBV4-1 and TRBJ1-1; 8 bases fit TRBD1. This CDR3 is CASSQTGGPSAFF. In DNA form, the CDR3 reads TGCGCCAGCAGCCAAACAGGGGGTCCCTCGGCTTTCTTT.